Below, 27 T cell receptor beta chains from the same sample are listed, as sequenced in a study of blood T cell repertoires in COVID-19. Assay used: immunoSEQ multiplex PCR; TCRdb lists only in-frame clones, some missing. The sample shows 200,000 to 250,000 clones, 82% of them seen only once. Source material: PBMCs or T cells enriched from blood (not recorded which). Receptor source: a woman aged 55-70 years who had recovered from COVID-19.

This clone was counted between two and nine times. V gene TRBV7-8 combines with J gene TRBJ1-2; 7 bases map to TRBD1. Germline CDR1 reads SGHVS; CDR2 reads FQNEAQ. V lost 5 bases and J lost 2; bases outside the gene matches: 11. CDR3 length: 16 amino acids. DNA for the CDR3: TGTGCCAGCAGCCCGAGTAAGACAGGGAGGAACTATGGCTACACCTTC. This encodes CASSPSKTGRNYGYTF.

J is TRBJ1-5 and V is TRBV11-2; possible D gene TRBD1, 5 bases. The germline V gene encodes CDR1 SGHAT and CDR2 FQNNGV. CDR3 length: 15 amino acids. Trimming cost V 0 bases and J 5 bases, with 11 bases left between them. The CDR3 region is CASSLDPGGDQPQHF. The CDR3 DNA reads TGTGCCAGCAGCTTAGATCCGGGGGGGGATCAGCCCCAGCATTTT.

This rearrangement joins TRBV19 to TRBJ1-2, with TRBD1 identical over 9 bases. CDR3 size: 16 residues. With V trimmed by 5 bases and J by 4 bases, 11 bases remained unmatched. Germline CDR1 reads LNHDA; CDR2 reads SQIVND (reference sequence). CDR3 sequence (DNA): TGTGCCAGTAGTGCCGGGACAGGGTTTGGTGGCTATGGCTACACCTTC. This codes for CASSAGTGFGGYGYTF. Full variable domain (outside the CDR3, taken from reference TRBV19 and TRBJ1-2): DGGITQSPKYLFRKEGQNVTLSCEQNLNHDAMYWYRQDPGQGLRLIYYSQIVNDFQKGDIAEGYSVSREKKESFPLTVTSAQKNPTAFYLCASSAGTGFGGYGYTFGSGTRLTVV.

A few counts support this clone. The J gene is TRBJ1-2, the V gene TRBV6-5; D is unclear. This CDR3 has 12 residues. V was clipped by 11 bases and J by 5 bases, with 15 bases between them. Germline V gene sequence: CDR1 MNHEY, CDR2 SVGAGI. For the CDR3, the DNA is TGTGCCTCTTTATCCTCGGGGTATGGCTACACCTTC. Protein sequence: CASLSSGYGYTF.

This clone was detected only a few times. The chain recombines TRBV6-5 with TRBJ2-2; D is unclear. V lost 2 bases and J lost 8, with 3 bases in between. The CDR3 is 11 residues long. Germline V gives CDR1 MNHEY, CDR2 SVGAGI. CDR3 DNA sequence: TGTGCCAGCAGTTACCGGGGGGAGCTGTTTTTT. It specifies CASSYRGELFF.

V is TRBV5-1 and J is TRBJ2-2, with D perhaps matching TRBD2 (6 bases). The CDR3 extends over 16 amino acids. Trimming removed 0 bases at V and 1 base at J, with 10 bases between. Germline values: CDR1 SGHRS, CDR2 YFSETQ. CDR3 sequence reads: CASSLAPAGNTGELFF. For the CDR3, the DNA is TGCGCCAGCAGCTTGGCCCCAGCGGGGAACACCGGGGAGCTGTTTTTT.

This rearrangement joins TRBV5-6 to TRBJ2-1; D is possibly TRBD1 (6 bases). Germline CDR1 is SGHDT and CDR2 is YYEEEE. Trimming removed 1 base at V and 14 bases at J, with 19 bases between. The CDR3 consists of 14 residues. This CDR3 reads CASSLKTGTLGEFF. CDR3 DNA: TGTGCCAGCAGCTTGAAAACAGGGACGCTGGGAGAGTTCTTC.

CDR3 amino acids: CAVAQGLAYGYTF. In DNA form, the CDR3 reads TGTGCCGTCGCCCAGGGACTAGCCTATGGCTACACCTTC. This chain joins TRBV6-6 and TRBJ1-2; D might be TRBD1 (5 bases). Germline CDR1 reads MNHNY; CDR2 reads SVGAGI (reference sequence). Trimming cost V 11 bases and J 4 bases, with 17 bases left between them. This CDR3 spans 13 amino acids.

V usage is TRBV29-1 and J usage is TRBJ2-2; unclear D gene. Germline-derived CDR1 and CDR2 are SQVTM and ANQGSEA. This CDR3 spans 12 amino acids. CDR3 in DNA: TGCAGGAGAAAGCTGAACACCGGGGAGCTGTTTTTT. Protein product: CRRKLNTGELFF.

The gene calls are TRBV13 and TRBJ2-7, with TRBD2 identical over 8 bases. J was trimmed by 1 base and V by 0 bases; bases with no gene match: 2. This CDR3 is 15 amino acids long. In germline, CDR1 is PRHDT, CDR2 FYEKMQ (reference sequence). The CDR3 region has the DNA TGTGCCAGCAGCTTAGGAAGCGGGGGTTCCTACGAGCAGTACTTC. Its translation: CASSLGSGGSYEQYF.

This rearrangement joins TRBV15 to TRBJ2-2; 14 bases line up with TRBD2. This CDR3 region has 18 residues. Germline V lookup: CDR1 LNHNV, CDR2 YYDKDF (reference sequence). The trim removed 2 bases at V and 7 bases at J, leaving 9 bases unmatched. The CDR3, as DNA: TGTGCCACCAGCAGATGGGGGGGGACTAGCGGGAGTGACGGGGAGCTGTTTTTT. Protein product: CATSRWGGTSGSDGELFF.

The V and J genes are TRBV3-1 (or the pseudogene TRBV3-2) and TRBJ1-2; D gene uncertain. CDR3 length: 15 amino acids. Per germline, CDR1 LGHDT and CDR2 YNNKEL (reference sequence). V dropped 3 bases and J dropped 6 bases, with 17 bases sitting between them. DNA of the CDR3: TGTGCCAGCAGCCAGATTAAAACCGGGAAGGATGGCTACACCTTC. Protein product: CASSQIKTGKDGYTF.

The chain is built from TRBV6-2 or TRBV6-3 and TRBJ2-2; D may be TRBD1 (6 bases). This CDR3 region has 15 residues. Trimming pared 3 bases from V and 3 bases from J, leaving 11 bases between. Germline lookup yields CDR1 MNHEY and CDR2 SVGEGT. Written as DNA, the CDR3 is TGTGCCAGCAGTTATCAGGGGATTTACACCGGGGAGCTGTTTTTT. Its protein is CASSYQGIYTGELFF.

The rearrangement links TRBV19 to TRBJ1-2, with TRBD1 matching over 8 bases. Germline V CDR1 and CDR2: LNHDA, SQIVND (reference sequence). The CDR3 runs 16 residues. V lost 5 bases and J lost 4; bases outside the gene matches: 12. CDR3 region: CASSPRGGQAGYGYTF. The CDR3 DNA reads TGTGCCAGTAGTCCCCGAGGGGGACAGGCGGGCTATGGCTACACCTTC.

This clone was observed a single time. J is TRBJ2-1 and V is TRBV24-1; 10 bases match TRBD2. The CDR3 loop spans 17 amino acids. CDR1 and CDR2 from the germline V gene are KGHDR and SFDVKD. The ends lost 4 bases at V and 8 bases at J; junction bases unmatched: 13. In DNA, the CDR3 is TGTGCCACCAGTGACCAGAAAAGCGGGGGGGCCAGGGATGAGCAGTTCTTC. It is translated as CATSDQKSGGARDEQFF.

The rearrangement uses TRBV2 and TRBJ1-2, with D uncertain. The CDR3 sequence is 10 residues long. The V and J ends lost 8 bases and 5 bases respectively, with 6 bases between them. CDR1 is SNHLY and CDR2 is FYNNEI in the germline V gene. CDR3 region: CASGEYGYTF. CDR3 sequence (DNA): TGTGCCAGCGGGGAGTATGGCTACACCTTC.

In regard to this clone: The junction and the germline gene differ at one end; a read error may be behind it. The CDR3, as DNA: TGTGCCAGCAGCCTATTGGAGGCCTATATAAATTTT. Residues: CASSLLEAYINF. V gene TRBV14 combines with J gene TRBJ2-3; possible D gene TRBD2, 5 bases. The V gene's germline CDR1 is SGHDN and CDR2 FVKESK. This CDR3 region has 12 residues.

This sequence joins TRBV18 and TRBJ1-5; D is unresolved. Trimming took 6 bases from V and 0 from J, leaving 12 bases between them. This CDR3 has 15 amino acids. Germline values: CDR1 KGHSH, CDR2 LQKENI. CDR3 loop: CASSRDTYSNQPQHF. The DNA for the CDR3 is TGTGCCAGCTCCCGAGACACGTATAGCAATCAGCCCCAGCATTTT.

To note about this clone: The sample contains more than one DNA sequence encoding this CDR3. The chain joins TRBV12-3 or TRBV12-4 to TRBJ2-7, with 9 bases aligning to TRBD2. The CDR3 length is 13 residues. The V and J ends lost 3 bases and 3 bases, in that order; junction bases with no gene match: 0. CDR3 region: CASSLTSGYEQYF. Here the CDR3 DNA reads TGTGCCAGCAGTTTGACTAGCGGCTACGAGCAGTACTTC.

The V gene is TRBV19, the J gene TRBJ1-4; no reliable D call. The CDR3 runs 14 residues. V shed 5 bases and J shed 5 bases, with 12 bases lying between them. Germline V lookup: CDR1 LNHDA, CDR2 SQIVND (reference sequence). The CDR3 DNA sequence: TGTGCCAGTAGTCTTGGACTGAGGAATGAAAAACTGTTTTTT. Its translation is CASSLGLRNEKLFF.

This rearrangement joins TRBV5-1 to TRBJ2-4; maybe TRBD1 (5 bases). With 1 base removed from V and 7 bases from J, the gap between germline ends came to 15 bases. There are 15 residues in the CDR3. Germline V gives CDR1 SGHRS, CDR2 YFSETQ. This chain's CDR3 is CASSLTQGVGNIQYF. For the CDR3, the DNA is TGCGCCAGCAGCTTGACCCAGGGCGTGGGGAACATTCAGTACTTC.

The chain has TRBV5-6 and TRBJ2-1; TRBD2 aligns across 11 bases. The germline V gene has CDR1 SGHDT and CDR2 YYEEEE. V lost 4 bases to trimming and J lost 4 bases; unmatched junction nucleotides: 7. The CDR3 loop spans 16 amino acids. The CDR3 here is CASSTMGLAEYNEQFF. In nucleotides, the CDR3 is TGTGCCAGCAGCACGATGGGACTAGCGGAGTACAATGAGCAGTTCTTC.

This clone has just one count. This rearrangement joins TRBV6-5 to TRBJ1-2; 8 nucleotides match TRBD1. The length of the CDR3 is 12 residues. The J segment lost 10 bases and the V segment lost 2 bases, leaving 3 bases of the junction unmatched. The V gene's germline CDR1 is MNHEY and CDR2 SVGAGI. The CDR3, as DNA: TGTGCCAGCAGTTACAACAGGGGGGTCTACACCTTC. It encodes CASSYNRGVYTF.

V is TRBV13 and J is TRBJ2-7; TRBD1 agrees at 9 bases. The germline V gene encodes CDR1 PRHDT and CDR2 FYEKMQ (reference sequence). The CDR3 runs to 16 residues. The V and J ends lost 5 bases and 0 bases, in that order; junction bases with no gene match: 8. For the CDR3, the DNA is TGTGCCAGCAGCAACCGGGGGACAGGGAACTCCTACGAGCAGTACTTC. This codes for CASSNRGTGNSYEQYF. Together with reference TRBV13 and TRBJ2-7, the CDR3 gives the full variable domain: AAGVIQSPRHLIKEKRETATLKCYPIPRHDTVYWYQQGPGQDPQFLISFYEKMQSDKGSIPDRFSAQQFSDYHSELNMSSLELGDSALYFCASSNRGTGNSYEQYFGPGTRLTVT.

The chain joins TRBV3-1 (or the pseudogene TRBV3-2) to TRBJ2-3; 8 bases are shared with TRBD1. Losses at the gene ends were 1 base for V and 1 base for J; bases not matched to a gene: 4. In germline, CDR1 is LGHDT, CDR2 YNNKEL (reference sequence). The CDR3 spans 16 residues. The CDR3 nucleotides read TGTGCCAGCAGCCAAGGTACGGGACAGGGCACAGATACGCAGTATTTT. Amino acid sequence: CASSQGTGQGTDTQYF.

Here the CDR3 reads CAWGQDRGRILCGNTIYF. The CDR3 DNA reads TGTGCCTGGGGGCAGGACAGGGGGAGGATTTTGTGTGGAAACACCATATATTTT. V is TRBV30 and J is TRBJ1-3; TRBD1 aligns across 10 bases. There are 18 residues in the CDR3. Germline-derived CDR1 and CDR2 are GTSNPN and SVGIG (reference sequence). The trim removed 5 bases at V and 3 bases at J, leaving 16 bases unmatched.

The CDR3 bases are TGTGCCAGCAGCAAGACTAGCCCTCATACTGAGCAGTTCTTC. Translation gives CASSKTSPHTEQFF. This chain connects TRBV7-9 to TRBJ2-1, with 7 bases lining up with TRBD2. CDR3 length: 14 residues. V shed 5 bases and J 9 bases; nucleotides not matched to a gene: 10. The germline gives CDR1 SEHNR, CDR2 FQNEAQ (reference sequence).